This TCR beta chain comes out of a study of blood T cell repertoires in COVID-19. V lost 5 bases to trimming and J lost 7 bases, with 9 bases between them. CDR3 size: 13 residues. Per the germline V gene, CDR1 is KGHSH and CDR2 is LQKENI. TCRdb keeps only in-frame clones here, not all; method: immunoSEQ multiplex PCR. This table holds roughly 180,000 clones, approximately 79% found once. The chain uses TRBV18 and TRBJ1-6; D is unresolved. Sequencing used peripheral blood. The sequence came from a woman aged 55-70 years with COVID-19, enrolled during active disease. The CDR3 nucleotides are TGTGCCAGCTCAGCGAGCTTCAATTCACCCCTCCACTTT. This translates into CASSASFNSPLHF.